This T cell receptor beta chain stems from a study of human T cells and chemical hapten exposure. A single record per CDR3 protein comes from TCRdb applying MiXCR to the RACE reads. This sample carries roughly 200,000 distinct CDR3 sequences, under 25% of them seen once, and the ten largest clones take under 8.5%. Time point indicated: patch test 1, 2 weeks after DPC sensitization. As for treatment: therapeutic diphenylcyclopropenone sensitization with weekly scalp DPC. CDR1 GTSNPN and CDR2 SVGIG come from the germline V gene (reference sequence). With 5 bases clipped from V and 4 bases from J, the junction kept 11 bases outside the gene matches. CDR3 length: 14 amino acids.

The sample in question was whole blood, obtained in connection with sensitization to the hapten diphenylcyclopropenone (DPC). The clonotype originates from a woman aged 50 to 65 with alopecia areata. Some clones in this sample may be carry-over from other donors' samples. The genes are TRBV30 and TRBJ2-7; TRBD2 matches 7 bases. CDR3 amino acids: CAWAPPGGSYEQYF. DNA for the CDR3: TGTGCCTGGGCCCCACCCGGCGGGAGTTACGAGCAGTACTTC.